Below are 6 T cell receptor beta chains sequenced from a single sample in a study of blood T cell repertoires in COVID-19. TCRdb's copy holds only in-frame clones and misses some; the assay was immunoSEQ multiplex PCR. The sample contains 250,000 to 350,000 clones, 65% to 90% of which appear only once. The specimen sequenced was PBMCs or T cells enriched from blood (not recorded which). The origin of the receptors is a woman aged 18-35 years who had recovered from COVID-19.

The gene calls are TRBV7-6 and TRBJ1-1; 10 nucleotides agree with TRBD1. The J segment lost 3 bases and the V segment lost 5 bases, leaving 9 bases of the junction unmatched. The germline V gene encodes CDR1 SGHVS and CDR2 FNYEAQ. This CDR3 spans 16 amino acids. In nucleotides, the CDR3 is TGTGCCAGCAGCGAGACAGGGGGCGCTTGGGACACTGAAGCTTTCTTT. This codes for CASSETGGAWDTEAFF.

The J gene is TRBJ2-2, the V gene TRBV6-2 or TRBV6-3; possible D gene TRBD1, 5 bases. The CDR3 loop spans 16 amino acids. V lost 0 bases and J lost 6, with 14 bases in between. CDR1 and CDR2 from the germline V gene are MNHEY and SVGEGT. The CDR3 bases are TGTGCCAGCAGTTACTCTCAGGGAACGGGTTCCGGGGAGCTGTTTTTT. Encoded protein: CASSYSQGTGSGELFF.

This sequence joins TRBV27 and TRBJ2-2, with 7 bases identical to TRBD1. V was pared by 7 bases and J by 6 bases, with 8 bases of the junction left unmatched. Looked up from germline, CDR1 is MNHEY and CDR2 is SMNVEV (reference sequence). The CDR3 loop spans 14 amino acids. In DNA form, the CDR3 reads TGTGCCAGCACAACGGGCCAGGGGGCCGGGGAGCTGTTTTTT. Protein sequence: CASTTGQGAGELFF.

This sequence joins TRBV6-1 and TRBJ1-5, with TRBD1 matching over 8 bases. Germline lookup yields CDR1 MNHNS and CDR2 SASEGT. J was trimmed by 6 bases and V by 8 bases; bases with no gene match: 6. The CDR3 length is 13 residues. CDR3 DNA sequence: TGTGCCAGCGGACAGGGATTGAGTCAGCCCCAGCATTTT. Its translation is CASGQGLSQPQHF.

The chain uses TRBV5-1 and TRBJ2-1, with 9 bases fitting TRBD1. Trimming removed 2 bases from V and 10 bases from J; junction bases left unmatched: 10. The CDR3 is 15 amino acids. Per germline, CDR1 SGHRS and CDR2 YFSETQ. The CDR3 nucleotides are TGCGCCAGCAGCTTCGGCCTGGGACAGGGTGGAGAGCAGTTCTTC. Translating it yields CASSFGLGQGGEQFF.

CDR3 sequence (DNA): TGCGCCAGCAGCTTGGCCGGGACAGGGGAAGAGCAGTACTTC. This translates into CASSLAGTGEEQYF. V usage is TRBV5-1 and J usage is TRBJ2-7, with 10 positions matching TRBD1. The V segment lost 0 bases and the J segment 7 bases; nucleotides outside the gene matches: 4. This CDR3 has 14 amino acids. CDR1 and CDR2 from the germline V gene are SGHRS and YFSETQ.